This T cell receptor beta chain was documented in a study of blood T cell repertoires in COVID-19 (TCRdb year 2020). Study-wide context: Samples from collaborators originated in the United States, Italy and Spain and spanned both the acute and convalescent phases of COVID-19. The prospective study material was composed of cDNA or gDNA derived from T cells, B-cell-depleted T cells, or PBMCs. The dataset comprised deeply sampled blood TCRbeta repertoires from subjects exposed to, actively infected with, or recovered from COVID-19. A freely available public database, intended as a resource for researchers studying the immune response to SARS-CoV-2, is where the repertoires were released. The samples were drawn from the first 160 participants of the ongoing ImmuneRACE study and from 1,254 subjects provided by 6 global collaborators. The sample metadata nearly always contained a de-identified subject ID, COVID-19 status, age in years and sex. Where available, HLA class I and class II types were obtained from metadata supplied by the sample provider rather than from assay-based typing.

What the research found in general, with its limitations: Clinical and demographic metadata were provided uncurated, with the amount varying by source and participant.

As regards this clone: Its antigen is unknown. Within one base of it there is no much larger clone, and no base qualities were kept.

The immunoSEQ Assay, a bias-controlled multiplex PCR, was used to amplify TCRbeta CDR3 regions from genomic DNA. The study's processing was this. Nucleated cell counts per sample were estimated from amplification of reference gene primers within the assay. To quantify the absolute abundance of each unique TCRbeta CDR3 rearrangement, sequence reads were collapsed and filtered. For each sample, productive Simpson clonality was calculated as the square root of Simpson's diversity index across productive rearrangements. Entries here come from immuneACCESS through TCRdb and include only in-frame sequences with V and J called. Some clones fail to appear in such tables; in the studies checked, an unresolved V gene covers under half of the shortfall, and the cause of the remainder is unknown. V and J calls and clone size are given by that table; D and trimming were obtained from the DNA. The sample data list 97,000 or so clones, and almost 85% of these were observed just once. The ten biggest clones cover about 10% of the sample.

CDR1 is given as MNHEY and CDR2 as SVGEGT, both from the germline V gene. V is pared back by 4 bases and J by 0 bases, with 13 bases lying between the germline termini. Measured from the cysteine to the phenylalanine, the CDR3 is 15 residues long. Solely the CDR3 DNA is kept, with 45 bases framed from the first base. Collaborating institutions collected whole blood in K2EDTA tubes following their own protocols. For TCRbeta analysis, collaborator samples were shipped as frozen whole blood, as isolated PBMCs, or as DNA extracted from either sample type. What was sequenced was peripheral blood. The receptor chain draws on TRBV6-2 or TRBV6-3 and TRBJ2-7; possibly the D gene is TRBD2, per 6 matching bases. This clonotype was obtained from a man in his forties or fifties with active or convalescent COVID-19. The bases are TGTGCCAGCAGTTTTCCCGGGACTGCCTCCTACGAGCAGTACTTC. The translation is CASSFPGTASYEQYF.